Below, 20 T cell receptor beta chains from the same sample are listed, as sequenced in a study of cytomegalovirus exposure and HLA in healthy donors (dated by TCRdb to 2016 to 2017). Library method: the immunoSEQ multiplex PCR assay. The multiplex PCR relied on a mix of 60 forward primers for TCR Vbeta segments and 13 reverse primers for TCR Jbeta segments. This immuneACCESS table, as held by TCRdb, lists in-frame sequences with V and J called but not all clones. Of the missing ones, under half trace to an unresolved V gene in checked studies; the others have no known cause. Counted in this sample were around 180,000 clones; 70% to 80% of them appeared once. The top ten hold approximately 1.4% of the sample. Input material: PBMCs. Receptor source: a woman between 45 and 60 years old in good health and CMV-seronegative.

This chain links TRBV5-1 with TRBJ1-1; 8 bases are a match to TRBD1. The ends lost 2 bases at V and 0 bases at J; junction bases unmatched: 3. CDR3 length: 15 residues. CDR1 and CDR2 from the germline V gene are SGHRS and YFSETQ. CDR3 in amino acids: CASSFSTGVNTEAFF. The CDR3 nucleotides read TGCGCCAGCAGCTTTTCGACAGGGGTGAACACTGAAGCTTTCTTT.

The rearrangement uses TRBV5-6 and TRBJ1-6, with D unclear. Looked up from germline, CDR1 is SGHDT and CDR2 is YYEEEE. V was trimmed by 4 bases and J by 8 bases, leaving 10 bases between them. The CDR3 runs 13 residues. The CDR3 is CASSPLSHSPLHF. The DNA of the CDR3 is TGTGCCAGCAGCCCCTTGTCCCATTCACCCCTCCACTTT.

The chain is built from TRBV18 and TRBJ1-5; 7 positions agree with TRBD1. V shed 3 bases and J 7 bases; nucleotides not matched to a gene: 3. Germline V gene data show CDR1 as KGHSH and CDR2 as LQKENI. This CDR3 is 13 amino acids long. In DNA, the CDR3 is TGTGCCAGCTCACCGGGCAGGGGGCAGCCCCAGCATTTT. This gives the protein CASSPGRGQPQHF. Variable domain in full (rest from reference TRBV18 and TRBJ1-5): NAGVMQNPRHLVRRRGQEARLRCSPMKGHSHVYWYRQLPEEGLKFMVYLQKENIIDESGMPKERFSAEFPKEGPSILRIQQVVRGDSAAYFCASSPGRGQPQHFGDGTRLSIL.

V is TRBV7-9 and J is TRBJ2-7, with 9 bases matching TRBD2. This CDR3 has 14 amino acids. Germline V gene sequence: CDR1 SEHNR, CDR2 FQNEAQ (reference sequence). Trimming at V came to 5 bases and at J to 5 bases, leaving 7 bases not matched to a gene. The CDR3 coding sequence is TGTGCCAGCAGCCGAGCGGGAGGAGTGAACGAGCAGTACTTC. This sequence encodes CASSRAGGVNEQYF.

DNA of the CDR3: TGCGCCAGCAGCTTCGGGGGGGGGCGGAATGAGCAGTTCTTC. Translation gives CASSFGGGRNEQFF. The V and J genes are TRBV5-1 and TRBJ2-1; TRBD2 agrees at 8 bases. With V trimmed by 2 bases and J by 7 bases, 5 bases remained unmatched. Germline CDR1 reads SGHRS; CDR2 reads YFSETQ. The CDR3 spans 14 residues.

There are a few counts of this clone. V gene TRBV5-1 combines with J gene TRBJ1-1; TRBD1 might be the D (5 bases). Germline CDR1 SGHRS, CDR2 YFSETQ. Trimming pared 4 bases from V and 7 bases from J, leaving 14 bases between. The CDR3 is 13 amino acids. CDR3 residues: CASSATGNLEAFF. The CDR3 nucleotides read TGCGCCAGCAGCGCTACAGGCAATCTTGAAGCTTTCTTT.

The chain employs TRBV2 and TRBJ2-2, with D perhaps matching TRBD1 (6 bases). The V end was cut by 7 bases, the J end by 6 bases, with 15 bases between. The germline gives CDR1 SNHLY, CDR2 FYNNEI. The CDR3 has 14 residues. The DNA for the CDR3 is TGTGCCAGCATAGCCCCCGAGGGGGCCGGGGAGCTGTTTTTT. This codes for CASIAPEGAGELFF.

This chain links TRBV5-8 with TRBJ1-3, with D perhaps TRBD1 (6 bases). V was clipped by 3 bases and J by 0 bases, with 7 bases between them. Germline V gives CDR1 SGHTS, CDR2 YDEGEE. The length of the CDR3 is 14 residues. Here the CDR3 DNA reads TGTGCCAGCAGCTACAGGGACTCTGGAAACACCATATATTTT. Protein product: CASSYRDSGNTIYF. The variable domain in full, with the rest retrieved from reference TRBV5-8 and TRBJ1-3, is EAGVTQSPTHLIKTRGQQATLRCSPISGHTSVYWYQQALGLGLQFLLWYDEGEERNRGNFPPRFSGRQFPNYSSELNVNALELEDSALYLCASSYRDSGNTIYFGEGSWLTVV.

This clone occurred once. This chain uses TRBV19 with TRBJ1-2; TRBD1 might be the D (6 bases). The length of the CDR3 is 15 residues. V was clipped by 6 bases and J by 8 bases, with 22 bases between them. The V gene's germline CDR1 is LNHDA and CDR2 SQIVND (reference sequence). The CDR3 DNA sequence: TGTGCCAGTAGCTTAACTCCAGGGGCCCCCAACGGCTACACCTTC. It specifies CASSLTPGAPNGYTF.

This chain connects TRBV4-2 to TRBJ2-7; 9 nucleotides agree with TRBD2. Looked up from germline, CDR1 is LGHNA and CDR2 is YNFKEQ. CDR3 length: 14 residues. V shed 4 bases and J 6 bases; nucleotides not matched to a gene: 7. CDR3 protein: CASSLSGSRSEQYF. The CDR3 coding sequence is TGTGCCAGCAGCCTTAGCGGGAGTAGGTCCGAGCAGTACTTC.

V gene TRBV5-6 combines with J gene TRBJ2-2; the D gene is possibly TRBD1 (5 bases). This CDR3 region has 14 residues. Germline CDR1 SGHDT, CDR2 YYEEEE. V was pared by 3 bases and J by 3 bases, with 9 bases between. For the CDR3, the DNA is TGTGCCAGCAGCTCGGACACCTACACCGGGGAGCTGTTTTTT. It specifies CASSSDTYTGELFF.

This chain uses TRBV18 with TRBJ1-5; possible D gene TRBD1, 5 bases. Germline CDR1 is KGHSH and CDR2 is LQKENI. V lost 3 bases, J lost 6 bases, and 15 bases lay in between. This CDR3 contains 15 residues. CDR3 region: CASSPQGRAGQPQHF. The CDR3 region has the DNA TGTGCCAGCTCACCTCAGGGCAGGGCCGGTCAGCCCCAGCATTTT.

This clone was picked up one time. The rearrangement links TRBV2 to TRBJ1-3, with a tentative D call TRBD1 (5 bases). V was pared by 6 bases and J by 0 bases, with 12 bases between. The CDR3 runs to 15 residues. The germline V gene has CDR1 SNHLY and CDR2 FYNNEI. The CDR3 DNA sequence: TGTGCCAGCAGAGTCGGGGGGGACTCTGGAAACACCATATATTTT. It is translated as CASRVGGDSGNTIYF.

The chain has TRBV6-6 and TRBJ1-6; 8 bases line up with TRBD1. The CDR3 has 13 residues. Germline V gene data show CDR1 as MNHNY and CDR2 as SVGAGI (reference sequence). V gave up 4 bases and J gave up 9 bases; unmatched junction bases: 2. The CDR3 loop is CASSSGTGSPLHF. The CDR3 DNA sequence: TGTGCCAGCAGTTCCGGGACAGGTTCACCCCTCCACTTT.

This chain connects TRBV7-9 to TRBJ2-5; the D is unclear. Gene TRBJ2-7 matches the end of the DNA better, so the J call may be wrong. Germline V gene sequence: CDR1 SEHNR, CDR2 FQNEAQ (reference sequence). The CDR3 runs to 15 residues. CDR3: CASSGPENPPSEQYF. The DNA for the CDR3 is TGTGCCAGCAGCGGTCCGGAGAACCCACCCTCCGAGCAGTACTTC.

This chain links TRBV2 with TRBJ1-2; D remains ambiguous. The CDR3 has 13 amino acids. Per germline, CDR1 SNHLY and CDR2 FYNNEI. Trimming took 3 bases from V and 8 from J, leaving 13 bases between them. The DNA of the CDR3 is TGTGCCAGCAGTGAGGAGCGGGGATGGGGCTACACCTTC. This codes for CASSEERGWGYTF.

This chain connects TRBV9 to TRBJ1-2; D possibly corresponds to TRBD1 (6 bases). CDR1 SGDLS and CDR2 YYNGEE come from the germline V gene. This CDR3 has 12 amino acids. V lost 7 bases and J 6 bases, leaving 13 bases between the germline ends. CDR3 loop: CASGRSGDGYTF. CDR3 sequence (DNA): TGTGCCAGCGGACGATCAGGGGATGGCTACACCTTC.

This clone was found once. The chain has TRBV18 and TRBJ1-1; D unresolved. The V end lost 2 bases, the J end lost 4 bases, and 5 bases lay between the germline ends. Per germline, CDR1 KGHSH and CDR2 LQKENI. This CDR3 has 12 residues. CDR3 region: CASSPTGTEAFF. As DNA, the CDR3 is TGTGCCAGCTCACCAACGGGCACTGAAGCTTTCTTT.

This chain connects TRBV7-2 to TRBJ2-7; 8 bases agree with TRBD1. There are 16 residues in the CDR3. The ends lost 0 bases at V and 1 base at J; junction bases unmatched: 5. CDR1 and CDR2 (germline): SGHTA, FQGNSA. The CDR3 DNA reads as TGTGCCAGCAGCTTAGCCTCCGGGACAGGATCCTACGAGCAGTACTTC. It codes for CASSLASGTGSYEQYF.

The chain links TRBV19 to TRBJ1-2, with D uncertain. With 5 bases removed from V and 6 bases from J, the gap between germline ends came to 19 bases. Germline CDR1 LNHDA, CDR2 SQIVND (reference sequence). This CDR3 has 15 residues. The CDR3 loop reads CASSGTTVFANGYTF. As DNA, the CDR3 is TGTGCCAGTAGTGGCACCACCGTATTCGCCAATGGCTACACCTTC.